One sample yielded the 32 T cell receptor beta chains listed below, sequenced in a study of T cell clonality in common variable immunodeficiency. Profiling relied on immunoSEQ multiplex PCR, and the TCRdb table lists in-frame clones only, not all of them. The sample is made up of around 15,000 clones, none counted only once. Whole-study results and caveats: Reportedly, TCR beta sequences from common variable immunodeficiency showed fewer deletions and N-nucleotide insertions.

These receptors' antigens are unknown. Specimen: peripheral blood mononuclear cells. These receptors all stem from a human donor with common variable immunodeficiency.

As concerns this clone: The sequence runs out 3 residues before the end of the CDR3; the remainder is reconstructed from the germline J gene. This chain joins TRBV5-1 and TRBJ2-7; 8 nucleotides line up with TRBD1. The germline V gene encodes CDR1 SGHRS and CDR2 YFSETQ. The V segment lost 7 bases and the J segment 6 bases; nucleotides outside the gene matches: 6. The CDR3 totals 12 residues. CDR3 bases read: TGCGCCAGCCAGGGGGCAGGTGGCGAG. It encodes CASQGAGGE. The whole CDR3 protein reads CASQGAGGEQYF.

About this clone itself: The read gets to within 3 residues of the CDR3 end, and the germline J gene fills in the rest. The chain joins TRBV18 to TRBJ2-5, with a possible D match to TRBD1 (6 bases). V was shortened by 3 bases and J by 0 bases, with 8 bases between the two germline ends. The germline gives CDR1 KGHSH, CDR2 LQKENI. This CDR3 spans 14 amino acids. CDR3 bases read: TGTGCCAGCTCACCTACAGGGTACCAAGAGACC. Its protein product is CASSPTGYQET. The whole CDR3 sequence is CASSPTGYQETQYF.

This clone was recorded a few times. The CDR3 end lies 3 residues beyond the end of the read and is filled in from the germline J gene. The chain couples TRBV18 to TRBJ2-5, with a tentative D call TRBD1 (5 bases). CDR3 length: 14 amino acids. The germline CDR1 and CDR2 sequences are KGHSH and LQKENI. Trimming shortened V by 0 bases and J by 5 bases, and 10 bases separated the two germline ends. The sequenced CDR3 bases are TGTGCCAGCTCACCACCGGGGCGCTCGGAGACC. Translating gives CASSPPGRSET. The whole CDR3 protein is CASSPPGRSETQYF.

This clone was seen ten or more times. The read halts 3 residues ahead of the CDR3 end, with the missing end drawn from the germline J gene. The chain links TRBV10-3 to TRBJ2-3; TRBD2 might be the D (6 bases). The ends were cut back, 4 bases at V and 0 bases at J, with 11 bases in the middle. This CDR3 spans 15 amino acids. Germline V gene sequence: CDR1 ENHRY, CDR2 SYGVKD. CDR3 loop: CAISVGGASTDTQYF. The sequenced CDR3 bases are TGTGCCATCAGTGTCGGGGGAGCTAGCACAGATACG.

This clone was detected only a few times. The read is 3 residues too short to cover the CDR3 end, so that end is filled in from the germline J gene. This chain connects TRBV30 to TRBJ2-7; maybe TRBD1 (5 bases). Per germline, CDR1 GTSNPN and CDR2 SVGIG (reference sequence). The germline V and J ends were trimmed by 0 bases and 3 bases, with 12 bases remaining between them. This CDR3 region has 14 residues. The chain's CDR3 is CAWSVQVGIYEQYF. Partial CDR3 DNA: TGTGCCTGGAGTGTACAGGTTGGGATCTACGAG.

This clone was counted between two and nine times. The read terminates 3 residues before the CDR3 end, so the remaining end is supplied by the germline J gene. V usage is TRBV2 and J usage is TRBJ2-6; D not certain. V dropped 6 bases and J dropped 1 base, with 10 bases sitting between them. Germline V gene lookup returns CDR1 SNHLY and CDR2 FYNNEI. The CDR3 runs to 15 residues. CDR3 loop: CASSRLGSGANVLTF. The sequenced part of the CDR3 DNA is TGTGCCAGCAGCCGATTAGGGTCTGGGGCCAACGTC.

This clone was detected a few times. The read ends 3 residues early relative to the CDR3; the germline J gene fills the gap. The chain carries TRBV20-1 and TRBJ2-5; 10 bases line up with TRBD2. The CDR3 contains 15 residues. V was clipped by 5 bases and J by 6 bases; unmatched bases: 12. Germline lookup yields CDR1 DFQATT and CDR2 SNEGSKA (reference sequence). CDR3: CSAFLLSGGHQTQYF. Partial CDR3 DNA: TGCAGTGCTTTCCTCCTTAGCGGGGGGCACCAGACC.

By frequency in the sample, this clone is medium-sized (0.01 to 0.1%). The observed sequence ends 3 residues before the CDR3 terminus, with the missing tail filled in from the germline J gene. The rearrangement links TRBV30 to TRBJ1-1; tentatively, D is TRBD1 (6 bases). The germline CDR1 and CDR2 sequences are GTSNPN and SVGIG (reference sequence). V lost 2 bases, J lost 3 bases, and 10 bases lay in between. The CDR3 length is 13 residues. The part of the CDR3 DNA that was read is TGTGCCTGGAGTTTGGGGGCTTACACTGAA. The encoded protein is CAWSLGAYTE. The whole CDR3 protein is CAWSLGAYTEAFF.

As to this clone: The CDR3 end falls 3 residues outside the read, so it is completed with the germline J gene. The rearrangement joins TRBV18 to TRBJ2-7; D ambiguous. Germline loops: CDR1 KGHSH, CDR2 LQKENI. The CDR3 sequence is 11 residues long. The germline V and J ends were trimmed by 3 bases and 5 bases, with 5 bases remaining between them. The part of the CDR3 DNA that was read is TGTGCCAGCTCACCTTCAGACGAG. Its translation: CASSPSDE. The whole CDR3 region reads CASSPSDEQYF.

This clone has a handful of counts. From the germline J gene comes the end of the CDR3, since the read stops 3 residues before it. The chain has TRBV7-2 and TRBJ2-7; maybe TRBD1 (6 bases). The germline V and J ends were trimmed by 5 bases and 6 bases, with 11 bases remaining between them. CDR1 and CDR2 from the germline V gene are SGHTA and FQGNSA. The CDR3 is made up of 12 amino acids. This chain's CDR3 is CASSPGHFEQYF. The CDR3 bases that were read are TGTGCCAGCAGCCCGGGACATTTCGAG.

Only a few counts were recorded for this clone. Coverage ceases 3 residues before the CDR3 finishes, and the germline J gene fills in the end. The J gene is TRBJ1-3, the V gene TRBV30; D gene ambiguous. The germline V gene has CDR1 GTSNPN and CDR2 SVGIG (reference sequence). V was shortened by 2 bases and J by 2 bases, with 10 bases between the two germline ends. This CDR3 is built from 14 residues. The CDR3 reads CAWSPQIAGNTIYF. CDR3 bases read: TGTGCCTGGAGTCCCCAGATCGCTGGAAACACC.

As for this clone: Read data end 3 residues before the CDR3 end; the end is taken from the germline J gene. The J gene is TRBJ1-5, the V gene TRBV2; D may be TRBD1 (6 bases). The germline V and J ends were trimmed by 4 bases and 5 bases, with 15 bases remaining between them. CDR1 is SNHLY, CDR2 FYNNEI, per germline. CDR3 length: 15 amino acids. CDR3 DNA (partial): TGTGCCAGCAGTGGTTCAGACAGGTTATATCAGCCC. It translates to CASSGSDRLYQP. The entire CDR3 protein is CASSGSDRLYQPQHF.

As concerns this clone: The missing CDR3 end, 3 residues past where the read stops, is filled in from the germline J gene. V and J are TRBV5-3 and TRBJ2-5; D remains unclear. TRBV5-3 is reported as an ORF; its role is uncertain. V was trimmed by 4 bases and J by 5 bases, leaving 9 bases between them. This CDR3 has 12 amino acids. CDR3: CARSHLGETQYF. The CDR3 DNA, read in part, is TGTGCCAGAAGCCACCTAGGCGAGACC.

This clone has more than one count but fewer than ten. The CDR3 end falls 3 residues outside the read, so it is completed with the germline J gene. The chain combines TRBV30 with TRBJ2-3, with 8 bases identical to TRBD2. CDR3 length: 16 amino acids. The germline gives CDR1 GTSNPN, CDR2 SVGIG (reference sequence). V shed 0 bases and J 2 bases; nucleotides not matched to a gene: 7. CDR3 bases read: TGTGCCTGGAGTGTGGGCTCGCGGGGGGTCACAGATACG. This encodes CAWSVGSRGVTDT. The whole CDR3 region reads CAWSVGSRGVTDTQYF.

This clone has more than one count but fewer than ten. The read ends 3 residues before the CDR3 terminus; that terminus is restored from the germline J gene. The genes are TRBV30 and TRBJ1-4, with 9 bases identical to TRBD1. The length of the CDR3 is 14 residues. Germline loops: CDR1 GTSNPN, CDR2 SVGIG (reference sequence). The V segment lost 3 bases and the J segment 4 bases; nucleotides outside the gene matches: 3. The CDR3 bases that were read are TGTGCCTGGAGAAAGGGACAGGGTAATGAAAAA. Protein: CAWRKGQGNEK. The complete CDR3 protein is CAWRKGQGNEKLFF.

In regard to this clone: The CDR3 goes on 3 residues after the read ends, and that part is filled in from the germline J gene. V and J are TRBV19 and TRBJ2-1, with 9 bases matching TRBD1. The CDR3 length is 15 residues. V shed 4 bases, J shed 5 bases, and the junction held 6 bases outside the gene matches. Germline V CDR1 and CDR2: LNHDA, SQIVND (reference sequence). CDR3 sequence: CASSTTGTGNNEQFF. The CDR3 bases that were read are TGTGCCAGTAGTACAACCGGGACAGGGAACAATGAG.

This clone was picked up many times. The read falls 3 residues short of the CDR3 end, and the missing part is taken from the germline J gene. The rearrangement joins TRBV30 to TRBJ1-2; possibly TRBD1 for D (5 bases). Germline CDR1 and CDR2: GTSNPN and SVGIG (reference sequence). V was trimmed by 4 bases and J by 0 bases, leaving 15 bases between them. This CDR3 has 15 amino acids. The covered CDR3 bases are TGTGCCTGGACTGAAGGGGCCTTAGCTAACTATGGC. Its translation: CAWTEGALANYG. The full-length CDR3 reads as CAWTEGALANYGYTF.

There are many counts of this clone. The CDR3 goes on 3 residues after the read ends, and that part is filled in from the germline J gene. The genes are TRBV4-2 and TRBJ2-2, with D possibly matching TRBD2 (5 bases). Trimming cost V 10 bases and J 7 bases, with 10 bases left between them. This CDR3 contains 11 residues. Germline V CDR1 and CDR2: LGHNA, YNFKEQ. The covered CDR3 bases are TGTGCCACCGGGGTGGGCGGGGAG. This sequence encodes CATGVGGE. The whole CDR3 sequence reads CATGVGGELFF.

Ten or more counts support this clone. The CDR3 extends 3 residues past the end of the read, so its final part is completed from the germline J gene. This chain links TRBV20-1 with TRBJ2-1; 9 nucleotides agree with TRBD2. V lost 1 base and J lost 0; bases outside the gene matches: 4. In germline, CDR1 is DFQATT, CDR2 SNEGSKA (reference sequence). The length of the CDR3 is 16 residues. CDR3 sequence reads: CSARGLAGSSYNEQFF. The CDR3 bases that were read are TGCAGTGCTAGAGGGCTAGCGGGGAGCTCCTACAATGAG.

This clone was picked up many times. The CDR3 extends 3 residues past the end of the read, so its final part is completed from the germline J gene. The chain carries TRBV4-2 and TRBJ2-3, with TRBD2 matching 14 bases. This CDR3 has 17 amino acids. V dropped 1 base and J dropped 3; count of bases not matched to a gene: 3. From germline, CDR1 is LGHNA and CDR2 YNFKEQ. The CDR3: CASSQGLAGGQTDTQYF. CDR3 bases read: TGTGCCAGCAGCCAAGGACTAGCGGGGGGGCAAACAGATACG.

This clone was detected many times. The read terminates 3 residues ahead of where the CDR3 ends, so the germline J gene completes it. V usage is TRBV2 and J usage is TRBJ2-6, with D uncertain. V was cut by 9 bases and J by 0 bases, with 6 bases left in between. The CDR3 has 13 residues. Germline-derived CDR1 and CDR2 are SNHLY and FYNNEI. The CDR3 bases that were read are TGTGCCAGACAGACCTCTGGGGCCAACGTC. Residues: CARQTSGANV. The complete CDR3 reads CARQTSGANVLTF.

Concerning this clone itself: The read terminates 3 residues ahead of where the CDR3 ends, so the germline J gene completes it. The J gene is TRBJ2-7, the V gene TRBV7-6, with a weak D call TRBD2 (5 bases). This CDR3 is 11 amino acids long. Germline V gives CDR1 SGHVS, CDR2 FNYEAQ. The V end lost 4 bases, the J end lost 6 bases, and 7 bases lay between the germline ends. The CDR3: CASSSRGEQYF. CDR3 DNA, as far as it was read: TGTGCCAGCAGCTCCCGGGGCGAG.

This clone was observed a handful of times. The CDR3 goes on 3 residues after the read ends, and that part is filled in from the germline J gene. The J gene is TRBJ2-7, the V gene TRBV7-6, with D possibly TRBD1 on 6 matching bases. V lost 2 bases to trimming and J lost 2 bases, with 13 bases between them. The germline gives CDR1 SGHVS, CDR2 FNYEAQ. CDR3 length equals 15 residues. The chain's CDR3 is CASSLTLQGTYEQYF. The DNA read from the CDR3 is TGTGCCAGCAGCTTAACCCTACAGGGCACCTACGAG.

Points on this clone: The observed sequence ends 3 residues before the CDR3 terminus, with the missing tail filled in from the germline J gene. V usage is TRBV19 and J usage is TRBJ2-4; no clear D. Trimming stripped 6 bases from V and 0 bases from J, with 6 bases between. The CDR3 has 13 residues. Germline V gene data show CDR1 as LNHDA and CDR2 as SQIVND (reference sequence). CDR3 residues: CASSTVAKNIQYF. Partial CDR3 DNA: TGTGCCAGTAGCACAGTAGCCAAAAACATT.

This clone was detected only a few times. Sequencing ends 3 residues short of the CDR3 end; the germline J gene provides the rest. The V call is TRBV13, the J call TRBJ2-7, with TRBD1 matching over 10 bases. Germline V gene sequence: CDR1 PRHDT, CDR2 FYEKMQ (reference sequence). The CDR3 sequence is 17 residues long. Trimming took 4 bases from V and 4 from J; bases not matched to a gene: 13. The sequenced part of the CDR3 DNA is TGTGCCAGCAGCTCACGCCCCGGGACAGGGGATAGATACGAG. Protein product: CASSSRPGTGDRYE. The entire CDR3 sequence reads CASSSRPGTGDRYEQYF.

This clone has only a few counts. With the read ending 3 residues before the CDR3 end, the germline J gene is used to fill in that end. The chain is built from TRBV7-2 and TRBJ2-7, with no clear D. V was trimmed by 0 bases and J by 6 bases, leaving 12 bases between them. The CDR3 spans 14 residues. CDR1 is SGHTA, CDR2 FQGNSA, per germline. CDR3: CASSLAGRWSEQYF. CDR3 DNA (partial): TGTGCCAGCAGCTTAGCCGGCAGGTGGAGCGAG.

This clone was seen many times. The missing CDR3 end, 3 residues past where the read stops, is filled in from the germline J gene. The chain links TRBV6-2 or TRBV6-3 to TRBJ1-1; the D gene is possibly TRBD1 (6 bases). The CDR3 totals 12 residues. Trimming pared 3 bases from V and 7 bases from J, leaving 9 bases between. Germline-derived CDR1 and CDR2 are MNHEY and SVGEGT. CDR3 sequence reads: CASSYTDSEAFF. The part of the CDR3 DNA that was read is TGTGCCAGCAGTTATACGGACAGTGAA.

Concerning this clone: The read terminates 3 residues ahead of where the CDR3 ends, so the germline J gene completes it. The chain uses TRBV2 and TRBJ2-1, with 10 bases lining up with TRBD2. V gave up 4 bases and J gave up 0 bases; unmatched junction bases: 3. This CDR3 spans 16 amino acids. The germline CDR1 and CDR2 sequences are SNHLY and FYNNEI. The chain's CDR3 is CASSVSGGDSYNEQFF. The CDR3 DNA, read in part, is TGTGCCAGCAGTGTAAGCGGGGGGGACTCCTACAATGAG.

Comments on this clone: The read ends 3 residues before the CDR3 terminus; that terminus is restored from the germline J gene. This chain links TRBV5-1 with TRBJ2-7, with 8 nucleotides matching TRBD2. This CDR3 spans 15 amino acids. V was pared by 4 bases and J by 6 bases, with 12 bases of the junction left unmatched. Germline CDR1 reads SGHRS; CDR2 reads YFSETQ. CDR3 sequence reads: CASSPAGALSTEQYF. The part of the CDR3 DNA that was read is TGCGCCAGCAGCCCAGCGGGGGCGCTCTCCACCGAG.

Concerning this clone itself: The read gets to within 3 residues of the CDR3 end, and the germline J gene fills in the rest. The V gene is TRBV2, the J gene TRBJ2-3, with a possible D match to TRBD1 (6 bases). Trimming removed 6 bases at V and 0 bases at J, with 19 bases between. This CDR3 contains 17 residues. The germline CDR1 and CDR2 sequences are SNHLY and FYNNEI. CDR3 amino acids: CASRVRGTFGSTDTQYF. The covered CDR3 bases are TGTGCCAGCAGGGTGAGGGGGACCTTTGGTAGCACAGATACG.

The table lists this clone with a few counts. The read stops 3 residues short of the end of the CDR3; the missing end is completed from the germline J gene. The J gene is TRBJ2-3, the V gene TRBV7-3, with TRBD1 identical over 9 bases. The V gene's germline CDR1 is SGHTA and CDR2 FQGTGA. This CDR3 is 15 amino acids long. V shed 6 bases and J 7 bases; nucleotides not matched to a gene: 11. The sequenced CDR3 bases are TGTGCCAGCAGTTTTGCCGGGACAGGGACAAATACG. Protein: CASSFAGTGTNT. The full CDR3 reads CASSFAGTGTNTQYF.

This clone occurred a few times. The CDR3 end lies 3 residues beyond the end of the read and is filled in from the germline J gene. The V and J genes are TRBV6-1 and TRBJ2-5; D may be TRBD1 (5 bases). The germline V and J ends were trimmed by 4 bases and 3 bases, with 9 bases remaining between them. This CDR3 region has 13 residues. The germline V gene encodes CDR1 MNHNS and CDR2 SASEGT. The CDR3 loop is CASSGSREETQYF. Partial CDR3 DNA: TGTGCCAGCAGTGGAAGCAGGGAAGAGACC.